The entry below gives a single T cell receptor (beta chain) sequence along with its context. Its specificity is not known. Germline V gives CDR1 SNHLY, CDR2 FYNNEI. The CDR3 totals 12 residues. J gave up 4 bases and V 9 bases, and 5 bases lay outside the gene matches. The entry originates in a study of graft-versus-host responses after intestinal transplantation. Whole-study results and caveats: In patients with graft-donor T cell macrochimerism, allograft graft-versus-host to host-versus-graft clonal ratios were high.

The data were produced by immunoSEQ multiplex PCR, yet TCRdb's version contains in-frame clones alone and is incomplete. Of over 45,000 clones in the sample, about 93% are singletons; the top ten hold over 4.5%. The sequencing here drew on PBMCs, taken roughly 860 days after a first intestinal transplant, on the day of a second. J is TRBJ1-2 and V is TRBV2; TRBD1 agrees at 7 bases. The sequence was collected from a human patient who received an intestinal transplant, so some T cells may come from the graft donor. In DNA, the CDR3 is TGTGCCAGGCAAGGGGGCAGCTATGGCTACACCTTC. Translation: CARQGGSYGYTF.